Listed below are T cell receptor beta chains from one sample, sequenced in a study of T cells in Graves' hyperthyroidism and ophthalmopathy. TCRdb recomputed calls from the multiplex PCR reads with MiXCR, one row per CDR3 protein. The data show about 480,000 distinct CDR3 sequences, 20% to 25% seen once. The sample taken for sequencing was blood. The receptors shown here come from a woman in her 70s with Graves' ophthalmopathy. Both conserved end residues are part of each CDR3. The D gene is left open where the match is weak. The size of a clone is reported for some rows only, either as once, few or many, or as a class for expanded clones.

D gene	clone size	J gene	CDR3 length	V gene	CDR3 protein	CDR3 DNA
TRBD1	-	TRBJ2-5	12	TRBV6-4	CATGTVQETQYF	TGTGCCACGGGGACAGTTCAAGAGACCCAGTACTTC
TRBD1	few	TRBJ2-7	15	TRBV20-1	CSARRQGQGPYEQYF	TGCAGTGCTAGACGCCAGGGACAGGGTCCCTACGAGCAGTACTTC
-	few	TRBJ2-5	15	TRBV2	CASSLGGRAQETQYF	TGTGCCAGCAGCTTAGGTGGACGGGCCCAAGAGACCCAGTACTTC
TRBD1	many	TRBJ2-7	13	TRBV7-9	CASSWGQTYEQYF	TGTGCCAGCAGCTGGGGACAGACCTACGAGCAGTACTTC
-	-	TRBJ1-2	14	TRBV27	CASSPGLYGYGYTF	TGTGCCAGCAGTCCAGGACTTTACGGCTATGGCTACACCTTC
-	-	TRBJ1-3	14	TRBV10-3	CAAMGANSGNTIYF	TGTGCCGCTATGGGGGCGAACTCTGGAAACACCATATATTTT
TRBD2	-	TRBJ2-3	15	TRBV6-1	CASSPRLAGGGGQYF	TGTGCCAGCAGTCCTCGACTAGCGGGGGGGGGAGGGCAGTATTTT
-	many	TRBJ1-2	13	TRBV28	CASSFFPNYGYTF	TGTGCCAGCAGTTTTTTCCCTAACTATGGCTACACCTTC
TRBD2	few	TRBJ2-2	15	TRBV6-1	CASSPRTRRTGELFF	TGTGCCAGCAGCCCAAGGACTAGGCGCACCGGGGAGCTGTTTTTT
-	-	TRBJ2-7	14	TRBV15	CATSTRDGAYEQYF	TGTGCCACCAGCACACGGGACGGAGCCTACGAGCAGTACTTC
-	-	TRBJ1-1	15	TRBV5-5	CASSREGRMNTEAFF	TGTGCCAGCAGCCGGGAGGGACGGATGAACACTGAAGCTTTCTTT
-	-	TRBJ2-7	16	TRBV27	CASSFGSRGGSYEQYF	TGTGCCAGCAGTTTCGGGAGTCGTGGGGGCTCCTACGAGCAGTACTTC
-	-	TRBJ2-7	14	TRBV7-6	CASSLEGGGAEQYF	TGTGCCAGCAGCTTAGAGGGCGGAGGAGCCGAGCAGTACTTC
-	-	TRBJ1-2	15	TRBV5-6	CASSLMSGPRYGYTF	TGTGCCAGCAGCTTGATGTCGGGTCCTCGGTATGGCTACACCTTC
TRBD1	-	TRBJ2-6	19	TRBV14	CASSRDRASAFIGANVLTF	TGTGCCAGCAGCCGGGACAGGGCTTCCGCGTTTATTGGGGCCAACGTCCTGACTTTC
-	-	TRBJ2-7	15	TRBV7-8	CASSRRPLRAYEQYF	TGTGCCAGCAGCCGACGACCCCTTAGGGCCTACGAGCAGTACTTC
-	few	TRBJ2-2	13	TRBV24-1	CATKGGFTGELFF	TGTGCCACCAAGGGCGGGTTCACCGGGGAGCTGTTTTTT
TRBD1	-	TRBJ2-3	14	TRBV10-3	CAISGTGGTDTQYF	TGTGCCATCAGTGGGACAGGGGGAACAGATACGCAGTATTTT
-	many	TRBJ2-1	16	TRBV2	CASSEEVAAPYNEQFF	TGTGCCAGCAGTGAAGAGGTAGCGGCCCCCTACAATGAGCAGTTCTTC
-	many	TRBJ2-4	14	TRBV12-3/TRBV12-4	CASSFSVAKNIQYF	TGTGCCAGCAGTTTTTCCGTAGCCAAAAACATTCAGTACTTC
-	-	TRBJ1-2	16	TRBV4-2	CASSQDALQGWGGYTF	TGTGCCAGCAGCCAAGACGCTTTACAGGGCTGGGGTGGCTACACCTTC
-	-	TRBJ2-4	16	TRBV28	CASSAPGTLAKNIQYF	TGTGCCAGCAGTGCCCCAGGGACCCTAGCCAAAAACATTCAGTACTTC
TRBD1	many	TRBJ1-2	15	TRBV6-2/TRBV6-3	CASRGQGRMSDGYTF	TGTGCCAGCAGGGGACAGGGTAGGATGTCTGATGGCTACACCTTC
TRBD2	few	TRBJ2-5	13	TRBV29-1	CSVGLAGGETQYF	TGCAGCGTTGGACTAGCGGGAGGAGAGACCCAGTACTTC
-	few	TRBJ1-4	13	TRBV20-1	CSVASPGYEKLFF	TGCAGTGTTGCATCCCCCGGCTATGAAAAACTGTTTTTT
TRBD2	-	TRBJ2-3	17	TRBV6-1	CASSYGTSGSRADTQYF	TGTGCCAGCAGTTATGGGACTAGCGGGAGTAGGGCAGATACGCAGTATTTT
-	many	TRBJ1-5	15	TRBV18	CASSPPSRGNQPQHF	TGTGCCAGCTCACCACCGAGCAGGGGCAATCAGCCCCAGCATTTT
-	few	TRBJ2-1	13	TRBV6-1	CASSGDLNNEQFF	TGTGCCAGCAGTGGGGACCTCAACAATGAGCAGTTCTTC
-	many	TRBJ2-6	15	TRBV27	CASSFRGPGANVLTF	TGTGCCAGCAGTTTCCGGGGGCCTGGGGCCAACGTCCTGACTTTC
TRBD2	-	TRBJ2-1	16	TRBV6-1	CASSVRTSGRYNEQFF	TGTGCCAGCAGCGTTAGGACTAGCGGGAGGTACAATGAGCAGTTCTTC
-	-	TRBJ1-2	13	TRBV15	CATSRDGGLGYTF	TGTGCCACCAGCAGAGATGGCGGGTTGGGCTACACCTTC
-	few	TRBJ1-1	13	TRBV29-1	CSVRQGEGTEAFF	TGCAGCGTTCGTCAGGGTGAAGGCACTGAAGCTTTCTTT
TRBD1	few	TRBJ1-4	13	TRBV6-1	CASSPRDRVPLFF	TGTGCCAGCAGTCCCCGGGACAGGGTACCTCTGTTTTTT
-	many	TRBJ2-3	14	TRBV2	CASSGGGSTDTQYF	TGTGCCAGCAGCGGAGGGGGTAGCACAGATACGCAGTATTTT
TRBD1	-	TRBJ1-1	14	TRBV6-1	CASSNPGQQTEAFF	TGTGCCAGCAGTAACCCGGGACAGCAAACTGAAGCTTTCTTT
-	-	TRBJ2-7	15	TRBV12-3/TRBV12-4	CASSPPFGGGHEQYF	TGTGCCAGCAGTCCCCCGTTTGGGGGGGGCCACGAGCAGTACTTC
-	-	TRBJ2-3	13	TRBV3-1	CASSQYQGRAQYF	TGTGCCAGCAGCCAATATCAGGGGAGGGCGCAGTATTTT
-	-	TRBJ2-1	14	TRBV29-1	CSVGGRAGGAEQFF	TGCAGCGTAGGGGGGAGGGCCGGTGGGGCCGAGCAGTTCTTC
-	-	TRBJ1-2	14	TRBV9	CASSVDPGRSGYTF	TGTGCCAGCAGCGTAGATCCAGGGCGGAGTGGCTACACCTTC
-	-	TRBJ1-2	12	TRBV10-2	CASSNLLGDYTF	TGCGCCAGCAGTAACCTACTTGGAGACTACACCTTC
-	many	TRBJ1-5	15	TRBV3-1	CASSQQDGSNQPQHF	TGTGCCAGCAGCCAACAGGACGGGAGCAATCAGCCCCAGCATTTT
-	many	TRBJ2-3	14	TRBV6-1	CASSQDRNTDTQYF	TGTGCCAGCAGCCAGGACAGAAACACAGATACGCAGTATTTT
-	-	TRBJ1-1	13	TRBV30	CALSSVSGSEAFF	TGTGCCCTCTCGTCTGTCTCGGGGTCTGAAGCTTTCTTT
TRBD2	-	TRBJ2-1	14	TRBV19	CASSIVAGVSEQFF	TGTGCCAGTAGTATAGTAGCGGGAGTTAGTGAGCAGTTCTTC
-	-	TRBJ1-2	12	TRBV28	CASRPRVGGYTF	TGTGCCAGCAGACCTCGGGTGGGGGGCTACACCTTC
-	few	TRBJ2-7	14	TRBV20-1	CSATTSGLLYEQYF	TGCAGTGCTACAACCTCGGGACTGCTCTACGAGCAGTACTTC
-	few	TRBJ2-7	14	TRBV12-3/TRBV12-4	CASSSAGGRFGQYF	TGTGCCAGCAGCTCCGCCGGGGGGCGCTTTGGGCAGTACTTC
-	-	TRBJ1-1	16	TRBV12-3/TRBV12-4	CASTWVGNDLNTEAFF	TGTGCCAGTACCTGGGTGGGGAACGATTTGAACACTGAAGCTTTCTTT
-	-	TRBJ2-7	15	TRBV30	CAWSVRSLQGDEQYF	TGTGCCTGGAGTGTAAGGTCTTTGCAGGGCGACGAGCAGTACTTC
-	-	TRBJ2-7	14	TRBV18	CASSPPGASYEQYF	TGTGCCAGCTCACCACCGGGAGCCTCCTACGAGCAGTACTTC
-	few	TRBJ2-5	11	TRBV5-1	CASRQQETQYF	TGCGCCAGCCGACAGCAAGAGACCCAGTACTTC
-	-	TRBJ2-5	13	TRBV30	CAWSVGPQETQYF	TGTGCCTGGAGTGTAGGACCACAAGAGACCCAGTACTTC
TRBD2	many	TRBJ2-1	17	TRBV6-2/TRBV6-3	CASSYYRTSGTYNEQFF	TGTGCCAGCAGTTATTACAGGACTAGCGGGACCTACAATGAGCAGTTCTTC
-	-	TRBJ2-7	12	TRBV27	CASSWGAGEQYF	TGTGCCAGCAGTTGGGGGGCAGGCGAGCAGTACTTC
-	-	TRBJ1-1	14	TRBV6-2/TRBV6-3	CASSPNRVNTEAFF	TGTGCCAGCAGCCCGAACAGGGTCAACACTGAAGCTTTCTTT